This T cell receptor beta chain was captured in a study of blood T cell repertoires in COVID-19. Study processing details: Nucleated cell number was recorded as an estimate derived from reference gene primer amplification. Clones were read by immunoSEQ multiplex PCR, and TCRdb kept only the in-frame ones, dropping some. From that table come the V and J calls and clone size; the DNA was used to work out D and trimming. The sample holds approximately 360,000 clones, under 85% seen once. CDR1 is SGHAT, CDR2 FQNNGV, per germline. The CDR3 contains 15 residues. Trimming shortened V by 2 bases and J by 10 bases, and 19 bases separated the two germline ends. Individuals aged roughly 18 to 100 years were recruited from approximately 24 US areas. Cohorts were determined from participant-reported clinical history.

The TCR comes from a woman aged 50 to 65 who had recovered from COVID-19. The chain recombines TRBV11-2 with TRBJ2-3; possibly TRBD2 for D (6 bases). Sequencing was performed on PBMCs or T cells enriched from blood (not recorded which). The CDR3 region has the DNA TGTGCCAGCAGCTTACCGGGAGCCGGGATAGGGGCGCAGTATTTT. Encoded protein: CASSLPGAGIGAQYF.